These 21 T cell receptor beta chains share one sample of origin, sequenced in a study of human T cells and chemical hapten exposure. Noted time point: healthy volunteer bleed at 2 weeks. Someone pulled total RNA out of unfractionated whole blood. MiXCR was run by TCRdb on the RACE reads, yielding one entry per CDR3 protein. Of some 120,000 distinct CDR3 sequences detected, around 8.2% appear once; the ten largest clones hold about 2%. The specimen sequenced was whole blood. The receptor set was obtained from a male donor in good health. Some clones in this sample may be carry-over from other donors' samples.

The chain carries TRBV9 and TRBJ2-7; D gene uncertain. The length of the CDR3 is 15 residues. In germline, CDR1 is SGDLS, CDR2 YYNGEE. Trimming shortened V by 5 bases and J by 3 bases, and 18 bases separated the two germline ends. The CDR3 DNA sequence: TGTGCCAGCAGACAACAGAGAGACCACCTCTACGAGCAGTACTTC. Translated, it gives CASRQQRDHLYEQYF. Full variable domain (missing parts from reference TRBV9 and TRBJ2-7): DSGVTQTPKHLITATGQRVTLRCSPRSGDLSVYWYQQSLDQGLQFLIQYYNGEERAKGNILERFSAQQFPDLHSELNLSSLELGDSALYFCASRQQRDHLYEQYFGPGTRLTVT.

In its sample, this clonotype was seen a few times. J is TRBJ2-7 and V is TRBV4-2, with TRBD2 matching over 9 bases. This CDR3 spans 18 amino acids. Germline CDR1 and CDR2: LGHNA and YNFKEQ. The junction had 9 bases not matched to a gene; V was cut back by 0 bases and J by 0 bases. Here the CDR3 reads CASSQDRASGVTSYEQYF. For the CDR3, the DNA is TGTGCCAGCAGCCAAGATCGGGCTAGCGGGGTCACCTCCTACGAGCAGTACTTC.

Comments on this clonotype: A junction end diverges from the germline sequence, so it may reflect a read error. The chain has TRBV5-5 and TRBJ2-2; 7 nucleotides line up with TRBD1. The germline V gene has CDR1 SGHKS and CDR2 YYEKEE (reference sequence). The CDR3 sequence is 15 residues long. For the CDR3, the DNA is TGTGCCAGCAGCTGGGAGACAGGGAACCCCGGGGAGCTGTTTTTT. It specifies CASSWETGNPGELFF.

The chain links TRBV5-1 to TRBJ2-7; weak D call: TRBD2 (5 bases). The CDR3 totals 13 residues. Germline V gene data show CDR1 as SGHRS and CDR2 as YFSETQ. Deletions cut 7 bases from V and 4 bases from J, with 15 bases between. In DNA, the CDR3 is TGCGCCAGCGCCGTACGGGATTTTTACGAGCAGTACTTC. It is translated as CASAVRDFYEQYF. The whole variable domain, remainder taken from reference TRBV5-1 and TRBJ2-7, is KAGVTQTPRYLIKTRGQQVTLSCSPISGHRSVSWYQQTPGQGLQFLFEYFSETQRNKGNFPGRFSGRQFSNSRSEMNVSTLELGDSALYLCASAVRDFYEQYFGPGTRLTVT.

This clonotype was recorded a few times. The chain is built from TRBV9 and TRBJ1-5; TRBD1 matches 9 bases. CDR1 and CDR2 from the germline V gene are SGDLS and YYNGEE. The CDR3 has 15 amino acids. Trimming cost V 3 bases and J 4 bases; bases outside gene matches: 5. CDR3 protein: CASSAATGGNQPQHF. The CDR3, as DNA: TGTGCCAGCAGCGCCGCGACAGGGGGTAATCAGCCCCAGCATTTT.

V usage is TRBV29-1 and J usage is TRBJ1-6; perhaps TRBD1 as D (6 bases). This CDR3 spans 14 amino acids. V was pared by 5 bases and J by 5 bases, with 13 bases between. Germline-derived CDR1 and CDR2 are SQVTM and ANQGSEA. This chain's CDR3 is CSVRPTGDNSPLHF. Here the CDR3 DNA reads TGCAGCGTTCGACCGACAGGAGATAATTCACCCCTCCACTTT.

Many counts were recorded for this clonotype. The chain links TRBV4-1 to TRBJ2-1, with D unresolved. CDR1 and CDR2 from the germline V gene are MGHRA and YSYEKL. The V end lost 1 base, the J end lost 3 bases, and 13 bases lay between the germline ends. The CDR3 spans 16 residues. CDR3: CASSQAFRSSYNEQFF. CDR3 DNA: TGCGCCAGCAGCCAAGCTTTTAGGTCCAGCTACAATGAGCAGTTCTTC.

This clonotype was detected only a few times. V usage is TRBV4-3 and J usage is TRBJ1-2; D remains unclear. Germline V gene data show CDR1 as LGHNA and CDR2 as YSLEER. The CDR3 sequence is 15 residues long. V dropped 1 base and J dropped 7 bases, with 16 bases sitting between them. As DNA, the CDR3 is TGCGCCAGCAGCCAAGTAGTGGGAGGTTCCCGTGGCTACACCTTC. Translated, it gives CASSQVVGGSRGYTF.

The table lists this clonotype with many counts. The V gene is TRBV10-2, the J gene TRBJ2-4; the D gene is possibly TRBD2 (6 bases). V was clipped by 3 bases and J by 3 bases, with 12 bases between them. The germline V gene has CDR1 WSHSY and CDR2 SAAADI. The CDR3 has 15 residues. The CDR3 DNA reads as TGCGCCAGCAGTGAAGGAGGGCCAGGCAAAAACATTCAGTACTTC. It specifies CASSEGGPGKNIQYF.

This sequence joins TRBV4-3 and TRBJ2-3, with D perhaps matching TRBD2 (7 bases). The CDR3 covers 19 residues. The germline V gene has CDR1 LGHNA and CDR2 YSLEER. V was shortened by 4 bases and J by 6 bases, with 29 bases between the two germline ends. CDR3 region: CASSREEITGNGEGDTQYF. Written as DNA, the CDR3 is TGCGCCAGCAGCCGAGAGGAAATTACAGGGAATGGGGAGGGTGATACGCAGTATTTT.

There are many counts of this clonotype. The rearrangement joins TRBV6-1 to TRBJ2-7; possible D gene TRBD1, 5 bases. The CDR3 spans 13 residues. V was shortened by 3 bases and J by 3 bases, with 9 bases between the two germline ends. From germline, CDR1 is MNHNS and CDR2 SASEGT. In DNA, the CDR3 is TGTGCCAGCAGTGACCAGGGAAACTACGAGCAGTACTTC. It yields the protein CASSDQGNYEQYF.

V usage is TRBV20-1 and J usage is TRBJ1-2; the D is unclear. Trimming cost V 0 bases and J 8 bases, with 10 bases left between them. Germline V gene sequence: CDR1 DFQATT, CDR2 SNEGSKA (reference sequence). This CDR3 spans 12 amino acids. CDR3 amino acids: CSARDTLLGYTF. CDR3 nucleotide sequence: TGCAGTGCTAGAGATACCCTCCTGGGCTACACCTTC.

This clonotype was recorded a few times. The rearrangement joins TRBV20-1 to TRBJ2-7, with TRBD2 identical over 9 bases. CDR1 DFQATT and CDR2 SNEGSKA come from the germline V gene (reference sequence). This CDR3 region has 15 residues. J lost 0 bases, V lost 3 bases, and 6 bases had no gene match. CDR3 sequence reads: CSARASGISSYEQYF. Here the CDR3 DNA reads TGCAGTGCTAGGGCTAGCGGGATTAGCTCCTACGAGCAGTACTTC.

The rearrangement joins TRBV27 to TRBJ2-4; the match to TRBD1 covers 7 bases. The CDR3 spans 19 residues. Germline assignment: CDR1 MNHEY and CDR2 SMNVEV (reference sequence). The trim removed 0 bases at V and 9 bases at J, leaving 20 bases unmatched. The CDR3 sequence: CASSLSHRGPPSSFGIQYF. CDR3 DNA: TGTGCCAGCAGTTTATCTCACAGGGGTCCCCCGAGTTCGTTTGGCATTCAGTACTTC.

This clonotype was counted between two and nine times. The chain carries TRBV25-1 and TRBJ2-1; tentatively, D is TRBD1 (6 bases). The V end was cut by 6 bases, the J end by 5 bases, with 17 bases between. The CDR3 extends over 15 amino acids. From germline, CDR1 is MGHDK and CDR2 SYGVNS. The CDR3 DNA reads as TGTGCCAGCAGACACGGACAGTTAGGTCACAATGAGCAGTTCTTC. Translated: CASRHGQLGHNEQFF.

This clonotype was counted only a few times. CDR3 region: CASSFLGGWLSNQPQHF. For the CDR3, the DNA is TGTGCCAGCAGCTTTTTGGGAGGGTGGCTTAGCAATCAGCCCCAGCATTTT. This chain connects TRBV7-8 to TRBJ1-5; no definite D call. The CDR3 totals 17 residues. V lost 3 bases, J lost 0 bases, and 15 bases lay in between. From germline, CDR1 is SGHVS and CDR2 FQNEAQ.

This clonotype occurred many times. The V gene is TRBV29-1, the J gene TRBJ2-1; TRBD2 agrees at 9 bases. Germline V gene data show CDR1 as SQVTM and CDR2 as ANQGSEA. J was trimmed by 6 bases and V by 8 bases; bases with no gene match: 11. This CDR3 contains 14 residues. The DNA of the CDR3 is TGCAGCCACCGAGCGGGGGGTCTCTCCAATGAGCAGTTCTTC. The encoded protein is CSHRAGGLSNEQFF.

This clonotype was seen a few times. The chain recombines TRBV27 with TRBJ2-1, with TRBD2 identical over 7 bases. The CDR3 is 15 residues long. The junction had 4 bases not matched to a gene; V was cut back by 3 bases and J by 2 bases. The germline V gene encodes CDR1 MNHEY and CDR2 SMNVEV (reference sequence). In DNA, the CDR3 is TGTGCCAGCAGTTTTCCTAGCGGCCCCTACAATGAGCAGTTCTTC. Its translation: CASSFPSGPYNEQFF.

This clonotype was seen only a few times. V usage is TRBV29-1 and J usage is TRBJ2-7; D is perhaps TRBD2 (6 bases). CDR3 length equals 12 residues. The germline V gene has CDR1 SQVTM and CDR2 ANQGSEA. Between the trimmed V and J ends, which lost 6 bases and 2 bases, there was a span of 11 bases. The CDR3 coding sequence is TGCAGCGTGGGCGGGACTCCCTACGAGCAGTACTTC. Amino acid sequence: CSVGGTPYEQYF.

The rearrangement uses TRBV4-1 and TRBJ2-7; D not resolved. Trimming shortened V by 4 bases and J by 5 bases, and 15 bases separated the two germline ends. The CDR3 runs to 14 residues. Germline-derived CDR1 and CDR2 are MGHRA and YSYEKL. The CDR3 DNA reads TGCGCCAGCAGCCCTACAAACAACTACCACGAGCAGTACTTC. It specifies CASSPTNNYHEQYF.

The chain uses TRBV2 and TRBJ2-3; 8 bases map to TRBD1. The germline CDR1 and CDR2 sequences are SNHLY and FYNNEI. The CDR3 is 13 residues long. The CDR3 is CVTIPQQGDTQYF. The DNA of the CDR3 is TGTGTCACCATCCCACAACAGGGGGACACGCAGTATTTT.